This TCR beta chain was documented in a study of cytomegalovirus exposure and HLA in healthy donors (dated by TCRdb to about 2017). Looking at the study overall: An earlier analysis of some 600 of the donors reported 250 to 300 Gb of sequence data and 117 million unique TCR beta sequences obtained from about 179 million T cells. Among 300 to 500 genotyped donors of the cohort, an average of roughly 230,000 unique TCR beta nucleotide sequences was sequenced per donor, of which approximately 19% were non-productive. Roughly 5 DR-DQ haplotypes were handled as single units for association and clustering, since linkage in the cohort was strong. Of the 350 to 450 genotyped donors, 81% were placed in the genetic ancestry cluster associated with self-reported Caucasian donors. An early release covering about 600 HLA-typed donors comprised about 320 gigabases of sequencing data and 65 million to 100 million unique TCR sequences. High-throughput TCR immunosequencing, statistical association of individual TCRs with disease status, and machine learning were combined to predict cytomegalovirus infection status. The study was designed to test whether signatures of past pathogen exposure could be identified by cataloging public T cell receptors. Using immunosequencing, the study profiled T cell repertoires from about 610 subjects and related those repertoires to cytomegalovirus serostatus. Genome-wide SNP genotypes for about 65% of the 666 donors were used in a later genetic analysis, which treated that subset as a discovery cohort. Typing coverage varied by locus: roughly 620-640 donors for A, B, C, DRB1 and DQB1; some 520 for DQA1; over 600 for DPA1; 450 to 480 for DPB1. All discovery cohort repertoires had been generated on a single sequencing platform. A later analysis re-examined previously published TCR beta repertoires from 600 to 700 donors and added high-resolution HLA genotyping to investigate patterns of TCR occurrence. A separate validation cohort of over 95 different subjects was used in addition to the approximately 610-subject first cohort. Donor age, sex, ethnicity and CMV serostatus were compiled alongside the repertoire data. HLA typing covered class I and class II loci at four-digit resolution. Rather than drawing on any new phenotypic data, the later analysis identified candidate immune exposures from TCR beta sequences and the way those sequences occurred across donors. To decide whether each TCR beta V gene segment behaved as functional or pseudogenic, an earlier analysis of some 600 of the donors relied on high-throughput TCR beta sequencing.

Details on this clone: No cognate antigen has been identified for it. Base qualities are missing; no much larger clone stands one base away.

The cohort was made up of 500 to 850 healthy bone marrow donors. At the time of sampling, all cohort members were nominally healthy, though unrecorded immune exposures were likely present. The donor was CMV seronegative and belonged to the group of over 300 seronegative cohort members. A peripheral blood sample was collected from each donor, and TCR beta sequencing was performed on peripheral blood mononuclear cells. Genomic DNA extraction from the blood cell samples was performed with the Qiagen DNeasy Blood Extraction Kit. Results the study describes overall, beyond this receptor: Because some donors lacked HLA typing at each locus, the association tests relied only on the typed subset. A few of the identified cytomegalovirus-associated TCR beta chains were confirmed in vitro to be specific for cytomegalovirus antigens. The study gave a list of under 200 TCR beta chains associated with cytomegalovirus. Correlated functional status among segregating V segments might be attributable to linkage disequilibrium, but an unknown experimental factor could not be ruled out. The classifier was reported to diagnose cytomegalovirus status with high specificity and sensitivity in both the original and validation cohorts. Immune exposure information for the cohort was limited to CMV serostatus. Assigning TCR associations to individual alleles was difficult when HLA alleles, especially DR and DQ, strongly co-occurred. The presence/absence analyses assumed that sequencing depth was roughly uniform across donors, and that assumption may not be true. This cohort had only TCR beta chains sequenced, and the lack of alpha or paired-chain data limited which features could be detected. In an earlier analysis of roughly 500 of the donors, most TCR beta V segments appeared in productive rearrangements about 87% or about 30% of the time, broadly matching IMGT annotations. It was suggested by the authors that the approach could potentially be generalized to other disease states and immunological phenotypes. In a later analysis, HLA-associated TCR beta chains showed more clonal expansion and lower generation probabilities than non-associated chains that were equally common. The earlier analysis of about 600 of the donors excluded roughly 17 rarely observed V segments, including chromosome 9 orphons, because counts were too low. According to a later genetic analysis, donors in an Asian-associated ancestry cluster had fewer N-insertions in productive TCRs than the approximately 700-donor mean. Some IMGT-functional V segments, including TRBV6-2 and TRBV6-3, could not be told apart with the 87-base-pair reads, so those segments were excluded. A further reported finding was that TCR beta sequences accurately predicted the HLA-A and HLA-B alleles for most subjects in the first cohort. Several of the top co-occurrence clusters appeared to be linked to parvovirus B19, influenza, CMV and Epstein-Barr virus, according to a later analysis. A later analysis found that TCR association rates varied across HLA loci, with DRB1 alleles showing the most associated TCRs and HLA-C alleles the fewest. A later analysis associated about 16,000 TCR beta sequences with specific HLA alleles at a false discovery rate of 0.05. Across donors, most TCR sequences were observed very rarely, whereas some public TCRs were present in many individuals. A cluster of highly shared sequence variants was judged likely to be a technical artifact of the sequencing pipeline. V-gene and J-gene trimming of TCR beta chains was associated with a missense DCLRE1C variant in a later genetic analysis, and the association was replicated in an independent cohort. A later analysis found that most CMV-associated TCR beta chains appeared HLA-restricted, with HLA associations seemingly driven largely by CMV exposure.

CDR1 SQVTM and CDR2 ANQGSEA are derived from the germline V gene. The CDR3 runs 14 amino acids, cysteine and phenylalanine included. The kept DNA is CDR3 alone, 42 bases in frame from the first base. At the junction V is shortened by 5 bases and J by 0 bases; bases outside the gene matches: 6. The library was generated by the immunoSEQ multiplex PCR assay. The multiplex PCR relied on a mix of 60 forward primers for TCR Vbeta segments and 13 reverse primers for TCR Jbeta segments. A multiplex PCR assay on genomic DNA amplified the CDR3 region of rearranged TCR beta genes. Amplified TCR beta libraries were sequenced as 87-base-pair reads on the Illumina HiSeq System. The authors' pipeline ran thus. In a later analysis, some 80 million unique TCR beta chains were counted across the roughly 670 repertoires, and around 10 million of these chains were shared by at least two donors. To remove PCR and sequencing errors, raw reads were error-corrected and collapsed into unique sequences using a nearest-neighbor algorithm that merged closely related sequences. V, D and J gene segments were assigned by aligning CDR3 sequences to IMGT reference sequences. For a sequence to be retained, a match of at least six nucleotides was required to both a V gene segment and a J gene segment. A rearrangement counted as productive if the CDR3 had no stop codons and remained in frame with V and J, and every other rearrangement counted as non-productive. CDR3 was defined by IMGT convention, running from the second conserved V-encoded cysteine to the conserved J-encoded phenylalanine. The earlier analysis of about 500 of the donors excluded sequences that lacked an unambiguous match to a single V gene segment. In an earlier analysis of more than 500 of the donors, a V segment was called functional when productive rearrangements were above 56.7%, and segregating when the standard deviation between donors exceeded 5%. A statistical classification framework was built to diagnose cytomegalovirus status from the catalog of TCR beta chain sequences. In a later analysis, TCR nucleotide sequences were compared against IMGT/GENE-DB human TR gene sequences so that V and J genes could be assigned. A later analysis assigned CDR3 sequences and most-parsimonious VDJ recombination scenarios with the TCRdist pipeline. In a later analysis, each TCR beta chain was defined by its CDR3 amino acid sequence together with its V-gene family, and reads lacking a unique V-gene family were excluded. To address suspected cross-contamination and a sequencing artifact, a later analysis removed roughly 580 highly shared, low-generation-probability nucleotide sequences. For each public chain, a later analysis derived a clonal expansion index from normalized ranks of inferred template counts within each repertoire. A later analysis computed generation probabilities with a VDJ recombination model fitted to out-of-frame rearrangements, and checked the results against IGoR. In a later analysis, hypergeometric tests were used to score TCR-TCR, TCR-HLA and TCR-CMV co-occurrence, with a repertoire-size bias correction applied to TCR pairs. A later analysis estimated false discovery rates by permuting HLA or CMV assignments 20 times. In a later analysis, co-occurring TCRs were grouped using DBSCAN, with TCRdist sequence similarity added in when clustering inside HLA-allele-positive subsets. Co-occurrence clustering excluded repertoires with fewer than 30,000 or more than 120,000 public chains, plus five with anomalous nucleotide sharing. The table comes from immuneACCESS by way of TCRdb, which keeps in-frame sequences with V and J called. Part of the clones is missing from these tables; in studies checked, under half for an unresolved V gene and the rest for unknown reasons. V, J and clone size are those of that table, while D and trimming were read from the DNA. This sample has tens of thousands of clones in its table, and 82% of those were observed once. 1.9% of the sample is held by the ten biggest clonotypes.

This chain joins TRBV29-1 to TRBJ1-1; 7 nucleotides in the junction match TRBD1. The sequence was collected from a young man in good health and CMV-seronegative. Sequenced sample: PBMCs. The CDR3 sequence is CSVSWTGLNTEAFF. Here is the DNA: TGCAGCGTTTCTTGGACAGGTTTGAACACTGAAGCTTTCTTT. The reference TRBV29-1 and TRBJ1-1 proteins fill in what lies around the CDR3, so the full variable domain reads SAVISQKPSRDICQRGTSLTIQCQVDSQVTMMFWYRQQPGQSLTLIATANQGSEATYESGFVIDKFPISRPNLTFSTLTVSNMSPEDSSIYLCSVSWTGLNTEAFFGQGTRLTVV.